One sample yielded the 3 T cell receptor beta chains listed below, sequenced in a study of T cells in Graves' hyperthyroidism and ophthalmopathy. RNA transcripts gave rise to amplified TCR beta CDR3 regions. A first-round RT-PCR of the TCR CDR3 used the HTBI primer set. TCRdb recomputed calls from the multiplex PCR reads with MiXCR, one row per CDR3 protein. Among around 420,000 distinct CDR3 sequences listed, approximately 15% were seen once. The sequencing sample was made of blood. These receptors were taken from a woman under 30 with Graves' hyperthyroidism.

This clonotype was recorded many times. The J gene is TRBJ2-3, the V gene TRBV5-1, with 7 bases lining up with TRBD1. V lost 2 bases to trimming and J lost 5 bases; unmatched junction nucleotides: 5. Germline CDR1 is SGHRS and CDR2 is YFSETQ. The CDR3 contains 14 residues. The CDR3 spells CASSLRGQRDTQYF. The CDR3 DNA reads TGCGCCAGCAGCTTAAGGGGACAGAGAGATACGCAGTATTTT.

This clonotype has ten or more counts. CDR3 protein: CASSTGERGVRQYF. The CDR3 region has the DNA TGCGCCAGCAGCACCGGGGAGCGGGGGGTTCGACAGTATTTT. This chain uses TRBV5-1 with TRBJ2-3; 9 bases are a match to TRBD2. This CDR3 has 14 residues. V trimming: 4 bases; J trimming: 12 bases; junction bases outside the gene matches: 12. Looked up from germline, CDR1 is SGHRS and CDR2 is YFSETQ.

For this clonotype: A junction end diverges from the germline sequence, so it may reflect a read error. CDR3 in amino acids: CACSPGTSGTDTQYF. The CDR3 bases are TGTGCCTGCAGTCCCGGGACTAGCGGGACAGATACGCAGTATTTT. This chain uses TRBV6-2 or TRBV6-3 with TRBJ2-3, with 12 bases aligning to TRBD2. The length of the CDR3 is 15 residues. Germline-derived CDR1 and CDR2 are MNHEY and SVGEGT.